This TCR beta chain was identified during a study of cytomegalovirus exposure and HLA in healthy donors. Study-wide findings and caveats: Later genetic work tied a missense DCLRE1C variant to beta-chain V and J trimming. Previous analysis showed most TCR beta V segments were productive about 87% or about 30% of the time. Indistinguishable V segments, including TRBV6-2 and TRBV6-3, were excluded.

Turning to this clone: The antigen is not known. This sample includes further DNA sequences coding for the same CDR3.

Germline CDR1 reads SGHNT; CDR2 reads YENEEA. The trim removed 3 bases at V and 7 bases at J, leaving 4 bases unmatched. The CDR3 spans 13 residues. PCR amplification relied on 60 Vbeta primers (plus 13 Jbeta primers). The assay was immunoSEQ multiplex PCR, and TCRdb's table has in-frame clones only and misses some. The data contain about 190,000 clones, about four fifths of them seen just once; the ten biggest clones take up roughly 2.6%. The rearrangement links TRBV11-3 to TRBJ2-7; TRBD1 matches at 9 bases. The sequence came from a woman aged 50 to 60 in good health and CMV-seropositive. The sample comprised PBMCs. The CDR3 DNA reads TGTGCCAGCAGCTTGGGACAGGGCAGGGAGCAGTACTTC. Its protein product is CASSLGQGREQYF. The full variable domain, in which reference TRBV11-3 and TRBJ2-7 provide the parts outside the CDR3, is EAGVVQSPRYKIIEKKQPVAFWCNPISGHNTLYWYLQNLGQGPELLIRYENEEAVDDSQLPKDRFSAERLKGVDSTLKIQPAELGDSAVYLCASSLGQGREQYFGPGTRLTVT.